The clone carrying this TCR beta chain was picked up a small number of times. Its antigen remains unidentified. Every bit of the isolated RNA underwent reverse transcription, so sequencing read expressed TCRB transcripts. The data were produced by immunoSEQ multiplex PCR, yet TCRdb's version contains in-frame clones alone and is incomplete. In the table there are about 660,000 clones, around 15% of which are singletons. V trimming: 1 base; J trimming: 7 bases; junction bases outside the gene matches: 4. Per germline, CDR1 KGHSH and CDR2 LQKENI. The CDR3 consists of 14 residues. The sample is drawn from a study of beta chain features in type 1 diabetes. Findings and limits, study-wide: When VDJ junctions were examined, type 1 diabetes patients showed fewer insertions and more deletions. Within each of all four CD4+ subsets, Type 1 diabetes patients had TCRB CDR3s that were moderately but significantly shorter. In comparison with healthy donors, patients had naive, central memory and Treg TCRB repertoires that appeared more similar.

The sequenced sample was naive CD4+ T cells from blood. The TCR was taken from a man aged 18 to 35 with type 1 diabetes. The chain links TRBV18 to TRBJ1-2, with 9 positions matching TRBD1. The CDR3 sequence: CASSPQGQGFGYTF. The CDR3 bases are TGTGCCAGCTCACCACAGGGACAGGGATTTGGCTACACCTTC.